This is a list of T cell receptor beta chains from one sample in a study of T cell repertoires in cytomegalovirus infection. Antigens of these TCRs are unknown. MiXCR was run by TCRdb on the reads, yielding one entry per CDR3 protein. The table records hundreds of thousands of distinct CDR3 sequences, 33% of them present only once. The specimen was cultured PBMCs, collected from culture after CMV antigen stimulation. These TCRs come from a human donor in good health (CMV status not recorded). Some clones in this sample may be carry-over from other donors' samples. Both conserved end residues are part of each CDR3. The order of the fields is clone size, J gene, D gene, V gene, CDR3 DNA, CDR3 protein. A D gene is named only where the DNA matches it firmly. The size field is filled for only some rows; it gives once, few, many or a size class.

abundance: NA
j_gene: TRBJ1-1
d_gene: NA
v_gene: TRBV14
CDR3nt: TGTGCCAGCAGCCGGCGTGACCCTGAAGCTTTCTTT
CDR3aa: CASSRRDPEAFF

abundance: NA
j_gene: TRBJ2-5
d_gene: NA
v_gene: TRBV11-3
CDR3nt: TGTGCCAGCAGCTTACCGATACAAGAGACCCAGTACTTC
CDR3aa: CASSLPIQETQYF

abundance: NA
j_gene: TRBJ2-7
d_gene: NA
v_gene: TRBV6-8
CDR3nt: TGTGCCAGCAGCCAGACGCCCTCGGCCTACGAGCAGTACTTC
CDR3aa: CASSQTPSAYEQYF

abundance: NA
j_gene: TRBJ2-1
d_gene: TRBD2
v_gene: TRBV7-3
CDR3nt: TGTGCCAGCAGCTCTTTTGGGGGGGGAGGCTACAATGAGCAGTTCTTC
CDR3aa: CASSSFGGGGYNEQFF

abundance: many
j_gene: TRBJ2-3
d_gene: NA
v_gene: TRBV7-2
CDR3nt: TGTGCCAGCAGCCTGCAAGGGACGCCCAGCACAGATACGCAGTATTTT
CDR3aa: CASSLQGTPSTDTQYF

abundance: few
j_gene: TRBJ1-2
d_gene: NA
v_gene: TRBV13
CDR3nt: TGTGCCAGCAGCTGGGGACGGAGCTCCCTGGACTATGGCTACACCTTC
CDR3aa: CASSWGRSSLDYGYTF

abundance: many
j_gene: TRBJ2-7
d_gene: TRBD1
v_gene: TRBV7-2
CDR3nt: TGTGCCAGCAGCGAACAGGGGCGATCTTACGAGCAGTACTTC
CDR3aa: CASSEQGRSYEQYF

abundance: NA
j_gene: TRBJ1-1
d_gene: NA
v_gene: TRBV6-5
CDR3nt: TGTGCCAGCAGTTACGGAAGTGCCATGAACACTGAAGCTTTCTTT
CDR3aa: CASSYGSAMNTEAFF

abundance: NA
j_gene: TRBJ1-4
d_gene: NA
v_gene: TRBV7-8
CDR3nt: TGTGCCAGCAGCCCCGAGGGTACCAGGCCAAATGAAAAACTGTTTTTT
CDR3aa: CASSPEGTRPNEKLFF

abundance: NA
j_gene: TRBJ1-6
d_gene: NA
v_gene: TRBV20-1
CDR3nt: TGCAGTGCTAGAGATCAAGGTTCACCCCTCCACTTT
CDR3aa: CSARDQGSPLHF

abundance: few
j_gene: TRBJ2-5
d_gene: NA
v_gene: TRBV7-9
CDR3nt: TGTGCCAGCAGCTTAGTCGGCCCAGGGGACGAGACCCAGTACTTC
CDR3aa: CASSLVGPGDETQYF

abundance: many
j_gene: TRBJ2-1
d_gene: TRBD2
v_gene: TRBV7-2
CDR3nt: TGTGCCAGCAGCCCTCTCCAGATAGCGGGCAATGAGCAGTTCTTC
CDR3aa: CASSPLQIAGNEQFF

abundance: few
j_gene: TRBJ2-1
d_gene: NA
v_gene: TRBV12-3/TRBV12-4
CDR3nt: TGTGCCAGCAGCCTGAGGGACTGGGGGAACAATGAGCAGTTCTTC
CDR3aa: CASSLRDWGNNEQFF

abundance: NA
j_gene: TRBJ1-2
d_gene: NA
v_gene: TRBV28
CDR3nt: TGTGCCAGCATTTCAGGGACCGAAGTTAACTATGGCTACACCTTC
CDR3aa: CASISGTEVNYGYTF

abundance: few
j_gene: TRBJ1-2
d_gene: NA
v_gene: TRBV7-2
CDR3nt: TGTGCCAGCAGCTTTCAGACAGGCGGGGGAAATGGCTACACCTTC
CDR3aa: CASSFQTGGGNGYTF

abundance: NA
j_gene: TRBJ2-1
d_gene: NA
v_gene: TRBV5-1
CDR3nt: TGCGCCAGCAGCTCAATGACTACCCGAATTAACAATGAGCAGTTCTTC
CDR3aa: CASSSMTTRINNEQFF

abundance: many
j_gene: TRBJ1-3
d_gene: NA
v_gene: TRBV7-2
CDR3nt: TGTGCCAGCAGCTTAGAGGTTCGGTCCTACCTTCCTGGAAACACCATATATTTT
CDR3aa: CASSLEVRSYLPGNTIYF

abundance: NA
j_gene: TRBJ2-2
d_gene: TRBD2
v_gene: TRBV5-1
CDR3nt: TGCGCCAGCAGCTCCGGACGGCTAGCGGGAGGAATCACCGGGGAGCTGTTTTTT
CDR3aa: CASSSGRLAGGITGELFF

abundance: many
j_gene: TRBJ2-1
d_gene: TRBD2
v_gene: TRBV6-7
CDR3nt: TGTGCCAGCATCCCTCGGACCCCCCCGACTAGCGCCCTTACACTGGAGCAGTTCTTC
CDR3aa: CASIPRTPPTSALTLEQFF

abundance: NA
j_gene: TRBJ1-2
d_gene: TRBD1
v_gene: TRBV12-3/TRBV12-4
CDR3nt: TGTGCCAGCAGTACCACAGGGGCCTTTGGCTACACCTTC
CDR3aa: CASSTTGAFGYTF

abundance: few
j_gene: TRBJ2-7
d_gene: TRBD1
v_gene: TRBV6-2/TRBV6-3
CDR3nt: TGTGCCAGCAGTCGCACCGGGACAGGCAACGAGCAGTACTTC
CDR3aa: CASSRTGTGNEQYF

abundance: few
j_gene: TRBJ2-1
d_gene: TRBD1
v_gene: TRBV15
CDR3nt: TGTGCCACCAGCAGAACTGACAGGGGAAGAGACAATGAGCAGTTCTTC
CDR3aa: CATSRTDRGRDNEQFF

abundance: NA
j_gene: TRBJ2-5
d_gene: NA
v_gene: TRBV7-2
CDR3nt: TGTGCCAGCACCCCGTACGGGGCTGGGGAGACCCAGTACTTC
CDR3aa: CASTPYGAGETQYF

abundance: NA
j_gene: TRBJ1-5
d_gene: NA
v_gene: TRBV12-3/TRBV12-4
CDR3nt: TGTGCCAGCAGTTTTTGGCGTGGCAGCAATCAGCCCCAGCATTTT
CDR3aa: CASSFWRGSNQPQHF

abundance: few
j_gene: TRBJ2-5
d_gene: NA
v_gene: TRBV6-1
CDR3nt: TGTGCCAGCAGGGAGGTCGTCCAAGAGACCCAGTACTTC
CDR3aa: CASREVVQETQYF

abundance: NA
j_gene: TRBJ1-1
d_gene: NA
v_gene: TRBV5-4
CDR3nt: TGTGCCAGCAGCTTGGAACCAGGGGTGAACACTGAAGCTTTCTTT
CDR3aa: CASSLEPGVNTEAFF

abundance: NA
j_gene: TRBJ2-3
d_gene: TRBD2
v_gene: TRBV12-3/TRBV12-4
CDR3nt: TGTGCCAGCAGGTCAAGCGGGAGCAGTGATACGCAGTATTTT
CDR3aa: CASRSSGSSDTQYF

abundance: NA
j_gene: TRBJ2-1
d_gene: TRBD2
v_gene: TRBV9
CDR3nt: TGTGCCAGCAGCGTAGTAGGGAGGGCGAGTGAGCAGTTCTTC
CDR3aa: CASSVVGRASEQFF

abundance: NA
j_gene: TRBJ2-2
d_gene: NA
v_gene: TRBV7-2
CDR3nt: TGTGCCAGCAGAAAGGACGGGATCGCCGGGGAGCTGTTTTTT
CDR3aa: CASRKDGIAGELFF

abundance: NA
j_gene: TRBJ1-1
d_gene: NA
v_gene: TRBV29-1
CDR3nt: TGCAGCGTTGGAGGGTGGAACACTGAAGCTTTCTTT
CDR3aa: CSVGGWNTEAFF

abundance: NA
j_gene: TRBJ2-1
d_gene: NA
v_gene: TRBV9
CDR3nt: TGTGCCAGCAGCGTGCAGGGGACTACCAATGAGCAGTTCTTC
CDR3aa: CASSVQGTTNEQFF

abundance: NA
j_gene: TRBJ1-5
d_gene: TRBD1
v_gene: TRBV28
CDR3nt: TGTGCCAGCAGTTTGGGGGGGACAGCCCGTCCCCAGCATTTT
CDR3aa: CASSLGGTARPQHF

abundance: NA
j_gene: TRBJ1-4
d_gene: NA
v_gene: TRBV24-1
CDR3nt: TGTGCCACCAGTGATAGCGGACTGAATGAAAAACTGTTTTTT
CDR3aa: CATSDSGLNEKLFF

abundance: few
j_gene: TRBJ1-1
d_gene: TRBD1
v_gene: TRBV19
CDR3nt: TGTGCCACCGGACAGGGAATGGCTTTCTTT
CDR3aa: CATGQGMAFF

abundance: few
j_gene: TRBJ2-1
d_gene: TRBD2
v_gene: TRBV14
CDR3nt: TGTGCCAGCAGCCCCGGGGGCGGGAGGGCCGATGAGCAGTTCTTC
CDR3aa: CASSPGGGRADEQFF

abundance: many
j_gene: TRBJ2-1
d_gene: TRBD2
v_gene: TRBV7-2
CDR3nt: TGTGCCACGCAAGTTAGCGGGGGGGCGCGCAATGAGCAGTTCTTC
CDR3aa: CATQVSGGARNEQFF

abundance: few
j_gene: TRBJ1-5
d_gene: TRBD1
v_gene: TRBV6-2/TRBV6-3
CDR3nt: TGTGCCAGCAGTTACCCCCGCTACAGGGGGCGCAATCAGCCCCAGCATTTT
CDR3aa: CASSYPRYRGRNQPQHF